Included here is one T cell receptor beta chain sequence, with context. Its antigen is currently unknown. Relative to the germline gene, one junction end is altered; a read error may explain this. Only in-frame clones appear in the TCRdb table, and some are missing; sequencing was by immunoSEQ multiplex PCR. The data contain tens of thousands of clones, 92% of them singletons. Germline V gene sequence: CDR1 SSHAT, CDR2 FNYEAQ (reference sequence). CDR3 length equals 13 residues. This specimen comes from a study of CD4 T cells in relation to SARS-CoV-2 and coronaviruses. About the research overall: The HLA restriction of the shared crossreactive spike epitopes was mapped.

The study, taken as a whole, reports: The cross-reactivity analysis covered only spike protein, not other viral proteins.

Sequencing input: naive CD4+ T cells from PBMCs. Regarding subset: naive CD4+ T cells isolated by negative enrichment. The V gene is TRBV7-7, the J gene TRBJ1-4; no clear D. The sequence was obtained from an adult with COVID-19. The CDR3 loop reads CASSTDVNEKLFF. CDR3 sequence (DNA): TGTGCTAGCAGCACGGATGTTAATGAAAAACTGTTTTTT.